A single T cell receptor (beta chain) is shown here with its context. The data were taken from a study of T cell changes during pregnancy in multiple sclerosis. Clones were sequenced by immunoSEQ multiplex PCR, and TCRdb holds only the in-frame ones, with some missing. The table shows about 93,000 clones, with approximately 92% occurring only once. The CDR3 is made up of 14 amino acids. The germline V gene encodes CDR1 SGDLS and CDR2 YYNGEE. V trimming: 4 bases; J trimming: 2 bases; junction bases outside the gene matches: 5. The source of this sequence is a female donor with multiple sclerosis, enrolled in a pregnancy study. The source material was peripheral blood, sampled after pregnancy. The chain links TRBV9 to TRBJ1-1; 7 positions match TRBD1. The CDR3 nucleotides are TGTGCCAGCAGCTCTCGGACAGGAAACACTGAAGCTTTCTTT. This sequence encodes CASSSRTGNTEAFF.